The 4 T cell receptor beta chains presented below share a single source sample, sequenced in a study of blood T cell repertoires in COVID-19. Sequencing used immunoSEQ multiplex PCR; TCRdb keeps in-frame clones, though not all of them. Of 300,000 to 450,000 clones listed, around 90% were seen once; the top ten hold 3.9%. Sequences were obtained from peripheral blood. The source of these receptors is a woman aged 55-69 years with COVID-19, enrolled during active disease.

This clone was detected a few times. Here the CDR3 DNA reads TGTGCCAGCAGCTCTCCCAAGGGAGGGACCTATGGCTACACCTTC. Protein: CASSSPKGGTYGYTF. The rearrangement joins TRBV5-4 to TRBJ1-2; a weak D match, TRBD1 (5 bases). Germline V gene data show CDR1 as SGHNT and CDR2 as YYREEE (reference sequence). The V end lost 3 bases, the J end lost 4 bases, and 16 bases lay between the germline ends. The CDR3 spans 15 residues.

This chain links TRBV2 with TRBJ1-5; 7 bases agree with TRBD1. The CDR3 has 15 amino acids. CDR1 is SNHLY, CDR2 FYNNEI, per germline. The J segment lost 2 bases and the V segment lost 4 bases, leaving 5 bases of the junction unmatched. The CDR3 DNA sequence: TGTGCCAGCAGTGCTAGACAGGGCCGCAATCAGCCCCAGCATTTT. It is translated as CASSARQGRNQPQHF.

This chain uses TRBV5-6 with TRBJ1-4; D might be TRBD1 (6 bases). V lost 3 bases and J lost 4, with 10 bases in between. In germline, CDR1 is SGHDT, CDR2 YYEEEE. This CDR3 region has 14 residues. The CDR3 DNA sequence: TGTGCCAGCAGCTCGGCAGGGGTTAATGAAAAACTGTTTTTT. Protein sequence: CASSSAGVNEKLFF.

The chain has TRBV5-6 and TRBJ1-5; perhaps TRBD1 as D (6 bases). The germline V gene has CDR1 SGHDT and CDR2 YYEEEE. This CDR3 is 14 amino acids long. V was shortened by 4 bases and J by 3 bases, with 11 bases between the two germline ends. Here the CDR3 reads CASSLGQINQPQHF. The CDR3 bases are TGTGCCAGCAGCCTCGGACAGATCAATCAGCCCCAGCATTTT. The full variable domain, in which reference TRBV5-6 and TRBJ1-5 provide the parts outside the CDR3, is DAGVTQSPTHLIKTRGQQVTLRCSPKSGHDTVSWYQQALGQGPQFIFQYYEEEERQRGNFPDRFSGHQFPNYSSELNVNALLLGDSALYLCASSLGQINQPQHFGDGTRLSIL.